This TCR beta chain was captured by sequencing in a study of blood T cell repertoires in COVID-19 (dated by TCRdb to about 2020). Background on the whole study: Collaborator samples came from the United States, Italy and Spain and covered acute and convalescent phases of COVID-19. The sample metadata nearly always contained a de-identified subject ID, COVID-19 status, age in years and sex. Deeply sampled blood TCRbeta repertoires from subjects exposed to, actively infected with, or recovered from COVID-19 were included in the dataset. Where HLA class I and class II types were available, the types were taken from metadata supplied by the sample provider, not from assay-based typing. The material from the prospective study consisted of cDNA or gDNA derived from T cells, B-cell-depleted T cells, or PBMCs. Samples came from the ongoing ImmuneRACE study (first 160 participants) plus 1,254 subjects from 6 global collaborators. A freely available public database, intended as a resource for researchers studying the immune response to SARS-CoV-2, is where the repertoires were released. General study outcomes and caveats: The quantity of clinical and demographic metadata differed by source and by participant and was supplied without curation.

CDR3 length: 17 amino acids, cysteine to phenylalanine. Left in the record is the CDR3 DNA by itself, 51 bases read in frame from the first base. For CDR1 and CDR2, the germline V gene lists MGHRA and YSYEKL. Deletion took 4 bases off V and 2 bases off J, with a span of 18 bases between the germline ends. About this clone: The specificity of this receptor is unknown. No much larger clone exists at a distance of one base, and base qualities are not known.

Collaborating institutions collected whole blood in K2EDTA tubes following their own protocols. For TCRbeta analysis, collaborators shipped samples in one of three forms: frozen whole blood, isolated PBMCs, or DNA extracted from either of those sample types. TCRbeta CDR3 regions were amplified from genomic DNA by means of the immunoSEQ Assay, a bias-controlled multiplex PCR. In the paper's pipeline: Nucleated cell counts per sample were estimated from amplification of reference gene primers within the assay. To quantify the absolute abundance of each unique TCRbeta CDR3 rearrangement, sequence reads were collapsed and filtered. For each sample, productive Simpson clonality was calculated as the square root of Simpson's diversity index over productive rearrangements. Imported from immuneACCESS, the table was reduced by TCRdb to in-frame sequences with V and J called. These copies leave out some clones; in studies compared against another copy, an unresolved V gene accounts for under half, and the cause of the remainder is not known. V and J calls and clone size are those listed in that table; D and trimming were worked out from the DNA. This sample holds fewer than 400,000 clones; over 70% were observed only once. The top ten hold about 3% of the sample.

Here the chain combines TRBV4-1 and TRBJ2-1; a confident D gene designation cannot be given. The receptor's source is a man aged 25-45 years with active or convalescent COVID-19. The sequenced material came from peripheral blood. The nucleotide sequence is given as TGCGCCAGCAGCCCTCTGTGGCGCGAGGCAACCTACAATGAGCAGTTCTTC. Its translation is CASSPLWREATYNEQFF.